This T cell receptor (beta chain) was recovered during a study of OX40 agonist ivuxolimab in advanced cancers. Study overall: Dosing consisted of intravenous ivuxolimab at 0.01 to 10 mg/kg every 2 weeks.

Study observations and caveats: In the 0.1-3.0 mg/kg groups, partial responders showed among the lowest expansion. At doses 0.1 to 3.0 mg/kg, CD4+ and CD8+ clones expanded.

Data came from immunoSEQ multiplex PCR; TCRdb stores just in-frame clones and leaves some out. There are roughly 97,000 clones in the sample; roughly 90% occur only once, and 0.79% lies in the top ten. The CDR3 sequence is 13 residues long. The ends were cut back, 1 base at V and 3 bases at J, with 6 bases in the middle. Germline V gene sequence: CDR1 LNHDA, CDR2 SQIVND (reference sequence). In regard to this clone: Its antigen is still unknown.

This clonotype originated in an adult with an advanced solid tumor such as melanoma, head and neck, liver or kidney cancer. The V gene is TRBV19, the J gene TRBJ1-1; weak D call: TRBD1 (5 bases). The input for sequencing was CD4+ or CD8+ T cells sorted from blood, taken in a trial of the OX40 agonist ivuxolimab. CDR3 DNA sequence: TGTGCCAGTAGTATAGTGGGGGACACTGAAGCTTTCTTT. As protein: CASSIVGDTEAFF.